Following are 16 T cell receptor beta chains from one sample sequenced in a study of lymphopenia after photon versus proton radiotherapy. Sequencing was performed with immunoSEQ multiplex PCR; in TCRdb, only in-frame clones are kept and a portion is missing. This table holds 60,000 or so clones, 86% found once. The starting material was peripheral blood, obtained from a patient treated with photon-based radiotherapy. The receptors stem from a man in his forties with gastric cancer.

The gene calls are TRBV4-3 and TRBJ2-5; weak D call: TRBD1 (7 bases). CDR3 length equals 15 residues. V was trimmed by 1 base and J by 3 bases, leaving 12 bases between them. CDR1 LGHNA and CDR2 YSLEER come from the germline V gene. The CDR3 sequence: CASSQGGRGEETQYF. Written as DNA, the CDR3 is TGCGCCAGCAGCCAAGGTGGCAGGGGGGAAGAGACCCAGTACTTC.

This clone was seen only once. This chain uses TRBV5-1 with TRBJ2-5; 12 bases are a match to TRBD1. The CDR3 length is 15 residues. Germline lookup yields CDR1 SGHRS and CDR2 YFSETQ. Trimming took 3 bases from V and 5 from J; bases not matched to a gene: 5. The chain's CDR3 is CASSWGQGAFETQYF. The CDR3, as DNA: TGCGCCAGCAGCTGGGGACAGGGGGCTTTTGAGACCCAGTACTTC.

The chain carries TRBV6-5 and TRBJ2-7; possibly TRBD1 for D (6 bases). V was trimmed by 4 bases and J by 0 bases, leaving 13 bases between them. Germline CDR1 and CDR2: MNHEY and SVGAGI. The CDR3 loop spans 15 amino acids. The CDR3 DNA reads TGTGCCAGCAGTTCGAGGGGGACGGTCTCCTACGAGCAGTACTTC. It specifies CASSSRGTVSYEQYF.

The chain has TRBV6-6 and TRBJ1-1; D might be TRBD1 (6 bases). The CDR3 contains 13 residues. Germline V gene sequence: CDR1 MNHNY, CDR2 SVGAGI (reference sequence). V dropped 5 bases and J dropped 7 bases, with 14 bases sitting between them. For the CDR3, the DNA is TGTGCCAGCAGTGACGGACAGTTGGGTGAAGCTTTCTTT. Its translation: CASSDGQLGEAFF.

CDR3 region: CAISESDYGYTF. The CDR3 DNA reads as TGTGCCATCAGTGAGTCAGACTATGGCTACACCTTC. The chain carries TRBV10-3 and TRBJ1-2, with unresolved D. Trimming left V 0 bases short and J 3 bases short, with 2 bases between. This CDR3 contains 12 residues. Germline V gene sequence: CDR1 ENHRY, CDR2 SYGVKD.

The V gene is TRBV28, the J gene TRBJ2-7; no reliable D call. Germline V gives CDR1 MDHEN, CDR2 SYDVKM. V lost 2 bases, J lost 4 bases, and 6 bases lay in between. CDR3 length: 12 amino acids. CDR3 coding DNA: TGTGCCAGCAGTTTAGCAACTTACGAGCAGTACTTC. Translated: CASSLATYEQYF. Based on the CDR3 plus reference TRBV28 and TRBJ2-7, the full variable domain is DVKVTQSSRYLVKRTGEKVFLECVQDMDHENMFWYRQDPGLGLRLIYFSYDVKMKEKGDIPEGYSVSREKKERFSLILESASTNQTSMYLCASSLATYEQYFGPGTRLTVT.

This sequence joins TRBV6-1 and TRBJ2-5; 9 nucleotides align to TRBD1. This CDR3 contains 14 residues. CDR1 is MNHNS, CDR2 SASEGT, per germline. With 2 bases clipped from V and 7 bases from J, the junction kept 5 bases outside the gene matches. CDR3 sequence reads: CASSEKTGGLTQYF. CDR3 nucleotide sequence: TGTGCCAGCAGTGAAAAAACAGGGGGCTTGACCCAGTACTTC.

V and J are TRBV5-1 and TRBJ2-1; 8 bases line up with TRBD1. This CDR3 has 15 residues. Germline V gene data show CDR1 as SGHRS and CDR2 as YFSETQ. V lost 0 bases and J lost 9; bases outside the gene matches: 8. The CDR3 sequence is CASSLDGQGASEQFF. The CDR3 coding sequence is TGCGCCAGCAGCTTGGATGGCCAGGGGGCGAGTGAGCAGTTCTTC.

This clone was detected only once. The chain uses TRBV7-6 and TRBJ2-3; D is unclear. Germline values: CDR1 SGHVS, CDR2 FNYEAQ. Trimming pared 5 bases from V and 6 bases from J, leaving 12 bases between. This CDR3 is built from 13 residues. The CDR3 reads CASSRSVVDTQYF. CDR3 coding DNA: TGTGCCAGCAGCCGCTCGGTGGTGGATACGCAGTATTTT.

V and J are TRBV7-2 and TRBJ1-1; no definite D call. Trimming pared 7 bases from V and 4 bases from J, leaving 16 bases between. From germline, CDR1 is SGHTA and CDR2 FQGNSA. The CDR3 is made up of 14 amino acids. The CDR3 reads CASTPTPIGTEAFF. The CDR3 DNA reads TGTGCCAGCACCCCGACACCGATCGGCACTGAAGCTTTCTTT.

This chain links TRBV7-2 with TRBJ1-1; D remains ambiguous. The CDR3 is made up of 14 amino acids. Trimming shortened V by 0 bases and J by 5 bases, and 10 bases separated the two germline ends. Looked up from germline, CDR1 is SGHTA and CDR2 is FQGNSA. CDR3 coding DNA: TGTGCCAGCAGCTTAGCGGGAGCGGGGACTGAAGCTTTCTTT. The encoded protein is CASSLAGAGTEAFF.

This chain joins TRBV6-1 and TRBJ2-7, with TRBD1 matching over 7 bases. The V gene end was trimmed by 4 bases and the J gene end by 4 bases; junction bases not matched to a gene: 1. This CDR3 is 12 amino acids long. Germline CDR1 MNHNS, CDR2 SASEGT. The CDR3 sequence: CASSGTGYEQYF. CDR3 nucleotides: TGTGCCAGCAGTGGGACAGGATACGAGCAGTACTTC.

A few counts support this clone. This chain joins TRBV18 and TRBJ2-2, with D unclear. The V end was cut by 1 base, the J end by 0 bases, with 3 bases between. The germline gives CDR1 KGHSH, CDR2 LQKENI. The CDR3 sequence is 14 residues long. CDR3 nucleotide sequence: TGTGCCAGCTCACCACTAGCGAACACCGGGGAGCTGTTTTTT. Its translation is CASSPLANTGELFF.

The V and J genes are TRBV5-1 and TRBJ2-2; D is ambiguous. Germline CDR1 reads SGHRS; CDR2 reads YFSETQ. Trimming cost V 0 bases and J 5 bases, with 5 bases left between them. The CDR3 totals 13 residues. The CDR3 DNA reads as TGCGCCAGCAGCTTGGCGCAGACCGGGGAGCTGTTTTTT. Translation gives CASSLAQTGELFF.

This chain joins TRBV13 and TRBJ2-1; 8 bases are shared with TRBD1. Losses at the gene ends were 11 bases for V and 4 bases for J; bases not matched to a gene: 7. Germline loops: CDR1 PRHDT, CDR2 FYEKMQ (reference sequence). The length of the CDR3 is 13 residues. The CDR3 DNA reads as TGTGCCGGCGGACAGGGCTCTTACAATGAGCAGTTCTTC. Translating it yields CAGGQGSYNEQFF.

V and J are TRBV2 and TRBJ1-1; D ambiguous. This CDR3 contains 14 residues. Looked up from germline, CDR1 is SNHLY and CDR2 is FYNNEI. Trimming stripped 5 bases from V and 1 base from J, with 11 bases between. CDR3 in DNA: TGTGCCAGCAGTTCCGAGGGTACGAACACTGAAGCTTTCTTT. It is translated as CASSSEGTNTEAFF. The full variable domain, its missing parts supplied by reference TRBV2 and TRBJ1-1, is EPEVTQTPSHQVTQMGQEVILRCVPISNHLYFYWYRQILGQKVEFLVSFYNNEISEKSEIFDDQFSVERPDGSNFTLKIRSTKLEDSAMYFCASSSEGTNTEAFFGQGTRLTVV.